These T cell receptor beta chains were read from a single sample in a study of shared clonotypes between healthy human individuals. The repertoire was sequenced with immunoSEQ multiplex PCR; TCRdb's copy has only in-frame clones and lacks some. The table includes about 2.3 million clones, under 95% detected once. Sequenced sample: naive CD4+ T cells from PBMCs. The receptor source for this set is a man aged 18 to 35 in good health. Some clones in this sample may be carry-over from other donors' samples. Both conserved end residues are part of each CDR3. A D gene is named only where the DNA matches it firmly. Size is stated for part of the rows, as once, few or many counts, or as a class when the clone is expanded.

clone_size j_call v_call d_call cdr3_nt cdr3_aa
. TRBJ1-1 TRBV5-4 TRBD1 TGTGCCAGCAGCTCGGGACAGTGGAACACTGAAGCTTTCTTT CASSSGQWNTEAFF
. TRBJ2-5 TRBV7-3 . TGTGCCAGCAGCTTATTGCCAGGGACCCCTCTCGAGACCCAGTACTTC CASSLLPGTPLETQYF
once TRBJ1-2 TRBV5-1 . TGTGCCAGCAGCTTGTTGGGCTCCCGGGAGGATGGCTACACCTTC CASSLLGSREDGYTF
. TRBJ2-1 TRBV2 TRBD2 TGTGCCAGCAGTGATCGGACTAGCGGCTACAATGAGCAGTTCTTC CASSDRTSGYNEQFF
. TRBJ2-7 TRBV27 . TGTGCCAGCAGTTCGCCCGGGACTGCCGGCTACGAGCAGTACTTC CASSSPGTAGYEQYF
. TRBJ1-2 TRBV20-1 . TGCAGTGCGTTCAGAAGCTATGGCTACACCTTC CSAFRSYGYTF
once TRBJ2-7 TRBV19 . TGTGCCAGTAGTATTCGGCAGAAAACCTACGAGCAGTACTTC CASSIRQKTYEQYF
. TRBJ2-3 TRBV5-4 . TGTGCCAGCAGCTCAGGGAGCACAGATACGCAGTATTTT CASSSGSTDTQYF
. TRBJ1-2 TRBV6-1 . TGTGCCAGCAGCGATTACCAGGGGAACTATGGCTACACCTTC CASSDYQGNYGYTF
. TRBJ1-4 TRBV7-9 . TGTGCCAGCGGCTCCCGGCAGCCAACTAATGAAAAACTGTTTTTT CASGSRQPTNEKLFF
. TRBJ2-1 TRBV5-1 TRBD2 TGCGCCAGCAGCTTGGCGGGAGGGCCGGGGGGTGAGCAGTTCTTC CASSLAGGPGGEQFF
once TRBJ1-1 TRBV29-1 TRBD1 TGCAGCGGGGTAGGGGGCGGCACTGAAGCTTTCTTT CSGVGGGTEAFF